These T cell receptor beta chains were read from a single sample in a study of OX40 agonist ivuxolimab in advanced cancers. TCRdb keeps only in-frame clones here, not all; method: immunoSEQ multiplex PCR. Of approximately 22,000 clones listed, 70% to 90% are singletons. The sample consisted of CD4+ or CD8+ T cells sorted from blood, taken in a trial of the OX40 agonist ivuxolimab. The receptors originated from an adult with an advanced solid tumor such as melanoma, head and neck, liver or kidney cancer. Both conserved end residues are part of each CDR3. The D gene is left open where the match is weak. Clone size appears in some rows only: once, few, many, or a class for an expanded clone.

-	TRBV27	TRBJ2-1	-	CASSSGASGYNEQFF	TGTGCCAGCAGTTCAGGGGCTAGCGGATACAATGAGCAGTTCTTC
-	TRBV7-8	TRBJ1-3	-	CASSLEVGSGNTIYF	TGTGCCAGCAGCTTAGAGGTTGGCAGTGGAAACACCATATATTTT
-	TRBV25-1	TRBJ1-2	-	CASSESAGGGYTF	TGTGCCAGCAGTGAATCGGCAGGTGGGGGCTACACCTTC
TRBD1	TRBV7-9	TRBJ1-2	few	CASSSGQGNGYTF	TGTGCCAGCAGTTCGGGACAGGGAAATGGCTACACCTTC
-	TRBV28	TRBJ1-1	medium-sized	CASSLGQLNTEAFF	TGTGCCAGCAGTTTAGGACAGTTGAACACTGAAGCTTTCTTT
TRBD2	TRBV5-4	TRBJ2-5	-	CASNFGLAPETQYF	TGTGCCAGCAACTTCGGACTAGCTCCGGAGACCCAGTACTTC
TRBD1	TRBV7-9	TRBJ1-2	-	CASTKTGSYGYTF	TGTGCCAGTACAAAGACAGGGAGTTATGGCTACACCTTC
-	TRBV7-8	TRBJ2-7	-	CASSFGRSSSYEQYF	TGTGCCAGCAGTTTCGGACGGAGCAGCTCCTACGAGCAGTACTTC
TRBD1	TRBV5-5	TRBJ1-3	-	CASSLEGARGNTIYF	TGTGCCAGCAGCTTGGAGGGGGCACGGGGAAACACCATATATTTT
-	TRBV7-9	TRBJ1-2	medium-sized	CASSPETGLVPSYTF	TGTGCCAGCAGCCCTGAAACAGGTCTCGTTCCAAGCTACACCTTC
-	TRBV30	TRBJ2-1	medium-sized	CAWSVMGDVRYNEQFF	TGTGCCTGGAGTGTAATGGGAGACGTACGCTACAATGAGCAGTTCTTC
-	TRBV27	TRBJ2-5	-	CASRPAAITQETQYF	TGTGCCAGCAGGCCGGCCGCGATTACCCAAGAGACCCAGTACTTC
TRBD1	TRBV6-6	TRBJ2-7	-	CASSRLGQSYEQYF	TGTGCCAGCAGTCGATTGGGACAGTCCTACGAGCAGTACTTC
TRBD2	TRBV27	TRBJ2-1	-	CASRPEASGYNEQFF	TGTGCCAGCAGACCGGAGGCTAGCGGTTACAATGAGCAGTTCTTC
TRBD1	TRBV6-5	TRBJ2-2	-	CASSYGTANTGELFF	TGTGCCAGCAGTTACGGGACAGCGAACACCGGGGAGCTGTTTTTT
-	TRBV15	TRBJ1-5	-	CATSSYGQPQHF	TGTGCCACCAGCAGTTATGGTCAGCCCCAGCATTTT
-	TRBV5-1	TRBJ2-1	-	CASSRVLAQNYNEQFF	TGCGCCAGCAGCCGCGTACTAGCACAAAACTACAATGAGCAGTTCTTC
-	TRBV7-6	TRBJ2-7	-	CASSLAGAQHEQYF	TGTGCCAGCAGCTTAGCGGGAGCCCAGCACGAGCAGTACTTC
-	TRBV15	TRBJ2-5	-	CATSRVKLAYKETQYF	TGTGCCACCAGCAGAGTTAAGTTAGCGTATAAAGAGACCCAGTACTTC
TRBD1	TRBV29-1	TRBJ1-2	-	CSVEAGGYQYGYTF	TGCAGCGTTGAGGCAGGGGGATATCAGTATGGCTACACCTTC
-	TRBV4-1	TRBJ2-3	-	CASSQVGTDTQYF	TGCGCCAGCAGCCAAGTGGGCACAGATACGCAGTATTTT
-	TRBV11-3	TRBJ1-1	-	CASTDLSGEAFF	TGTGCCAGCACCGACCTCAGCGGGGAAGCTTTCTTT
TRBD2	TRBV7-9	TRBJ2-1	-	CASSLGISGSGKFF	TGTGCCAGCAGCTTAGGCATTAGCGGGAGTGGAAAGTTCTTC
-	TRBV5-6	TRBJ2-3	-	CASSGPGHNTDTQYF	TGTGCCAGCAGCGGGCCGGGACACAACACAGATACGCAGTATTTT
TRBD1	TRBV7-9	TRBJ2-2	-	CASSSRTGSTGELFF	TGTGCCAGCAGCAGCCGGACAGGCTCCACCGGGGAGCTGTTTTTT
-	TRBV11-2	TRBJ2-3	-	CASSPFQYF	TGTGCCAGCAGTCCATTTCAGTATTTT
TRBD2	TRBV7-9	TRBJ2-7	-	CASSYTSGAYEQYF	TGTGCCAGCAGCTATACTAGCGGGGCCTACGAGCAGTACTTC
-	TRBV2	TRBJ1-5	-	CASRESRGYSNQPQHF	TGTGCCAGCAGGGAGAGCAGAGGATATAGCAATCAGCCCCAGCATTTT
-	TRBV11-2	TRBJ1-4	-	CASSLISGMHEKLFF	TGTGCCAGCAGCTTAATTTCCGGGATGCATGAAAAACTGTTTTTT
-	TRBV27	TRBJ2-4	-	CASSPGVVGAKNIQYF	TGTGCCAGCAGTCCTGGGGTGGTAGGGGCCAAAAACATTCAGTACTTC
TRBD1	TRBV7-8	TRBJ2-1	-	CATERGQQINEQFF	TGTGCCACCGAGAGGGGACAGCAGATTAATGAGCAGTTCTTC
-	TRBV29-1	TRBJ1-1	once	CSASDMNTEAFF	TGCAGCGCCAGTGATATGAACACTGAAGCTTTCTTT
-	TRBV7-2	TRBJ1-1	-	CASSLGGAGTEAFF	TGTGCCAGCAGCTTGGGGGGCGCGGGCACTGAAGCTTTCTTT
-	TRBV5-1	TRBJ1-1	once	CASSLGRTAVSHTEAFF	TGCGCCAGCAGCTTGGGTCGGACAGCCGTGAGCCACACTGAAGCTTTCTTT
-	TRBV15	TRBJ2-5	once	CATSFRRHETQYF	TGTGCCACCAGCTTCCGGAGGCACGAGACCCAGTACTTC
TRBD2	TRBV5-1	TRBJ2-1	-	CASSLGGTSVNNEQFF	TGCGCCAGCAGCTTGGGTGGGACTAGCGTAAACAATGAGCAGTTCTTC
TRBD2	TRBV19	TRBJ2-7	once	CASSVTGTSGRALGTSHFSYEQYF	TGTGCCAGTAGTGTAACGGGGACTAGCGGGAGGGCCCTCGGAACTTCTCACTTCTCCTACGAGCAGTACTTC
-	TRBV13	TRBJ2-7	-	CASSFGRLGGEQYF	TGTGCCAGCAGCTTTGGCAGGCTAGGGGGCGAGCAGTACTTC
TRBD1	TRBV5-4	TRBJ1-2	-	CASSLPGTANYGYTF	TGTGCCAGCAGCTTACCCGGGACAGCTAACTATGGCTACACCTTC
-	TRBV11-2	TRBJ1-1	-	CASSLAPMWTEAFF	TGTGCCAGCAGCTTAGCCCCCATGTGGACTGAAGCTTTCTTT
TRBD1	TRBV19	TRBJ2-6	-	CASSIGQGRFSGANVLTF	TGTGCCAGTAGTATAGGACAGGGTCGGTTCTCCGGGGCCAACGTCCTGACTTTC
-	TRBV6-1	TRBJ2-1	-	CASSATDTSSSYNEQFF	TGTGCCAGCAGTGCGACCGATACTAGCTCATCCTACAATGAGCAGTTCTTC
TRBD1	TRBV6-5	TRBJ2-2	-	CASSPWDRNTGELFF	TGTGCCAGCAGCCCCTGGGACAGGAACACCGGGGAGCTGTTTTTT
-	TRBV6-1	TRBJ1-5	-	CASSETEYSNQPQHF	TGTGCCAGCAGTGAGACAGAGTATAGCAATCAGCCCCAGCATTTT
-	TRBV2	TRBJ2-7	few	CASSDTLGSYEQYF	TGTGCCAGCAGTGACACCCTGGGTTCCTACGAGCAGTACTTC
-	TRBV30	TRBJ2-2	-	CAWISLENTGELFF	TGTGCCTGGATCTCCCTAGAGAACACCGGGGAGCTGTTTTTT
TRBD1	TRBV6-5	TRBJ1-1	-	CASSYSQGITEAFF	TGTGCCAGCAGTTACTCACAGGGGATCACTGAAGCTTTCTTT